This T cell receptor (beta chain) was sequenced during a study of blood T cell repertoires in COVID-19. Study in general: Both acute and convalescent COVID-19 samples were obtained from the United States, Italy and Spain.

Measured with immunoSEQ multiplex PCR; TCRdb has only the in-frame clones, and not every one. The sample records over 200,000 clones, more than 70% being singletons. Trimming removed 4 bases at V and 1 base at J, with 17 bases between. The CDR3 length is 16 residues. The germline V gene encodes CDR1 SGHKS and CDR2 YYEKEE (reference sequence). V and J are TRBV5-5 and TRBJ1-2, with D perhaps TRBD1 (6 bases). The clonotype comes from a woman aged 55-75 years with acute or convalescent COVID-19. Sample: peripheral blood. The CDR3 loop reads CASSITDSRDNYGYTF. As DNA, the CDR3 is TGTGCCAGCAGCATAACGGACAGTCGCGATAACTATGGCTACACCTTC.